The 7 T cell receptor beta chains below were found in one sample sequenced in a study of shared clonotypes between healthy human individuals (dated by TCRdb to the early 2020s). For the CD8 naive samples, CD45RO-negative cells were positively selected for CCR7, yielding a CD45RA+CCR7+ population from which TemRA cells were excluded. Libraries were built with the immunoSEQ multiplex PCR assay. TCRdb took this table from immuneACCESS and kept in-frame rearrangements with V and J called. Such tables lack part of the clones; where checked against another copy, unresolved V genes explain under half of the gap, and the rest is unexplained. For this sample there are more than 2 million clones; approximately 92% appear just once. Of the sample, more than 1.5% falls within the top ten clones. What was sequenced was naive CD8+ T cells from PBMCs. What this sample's cell subset or site label stands for: CD45RA+CCR7+. These receptors all come from a man aged 18 to 29 in good health. Some clones in this sample may be carry-over from other donors' samples.

For this clone: The same CDR3 also results from other DNA sequences found in this sample. V is TRBV11-2 and J is TRBJ2-3; D might be TRBD1 (7 bases). The V end lost 3 bases, the J end lost 3 bases, and 13 bases lay between the germline ends. This CDR3 spans 15 amino acids. Germline V gene sequence: CDR1 SGHAT, CDR2 FQNNGV. The CDR3 nucleotides read TGTGCCAGCAGCTTGGGGGGCAGGGGGACAGATACGCAGTATTTT. Translation: CASSLGGRGTDTQYF.

This clone was recorded a few times. The chain couples TRBV9 to TRBJ1-1; D not resolved. The CDR3 totals 16 residues. Germline CDR1 is SGDLS and CDR2 is YYNGEE. Trimming removed 2 bases at V and 3 bases at J, with 17 bases between. Written as DNA, the CDR3 is TGTGCCAGCAGCGTCCAGGTCACCCCGAAGGACACTGAAGCTTTCTTT. It encodes CASSVQVTPKDTEAFF.

The V call is TRBV28, the J call TRBJ2-7; 7 bases align to TRBD1. CDR3 length: 16 residues. Per the germline V gene, CDR1 is MDHEN and CDR2 is SYDVKM. V was clipped by 6 bases and J by 4 bases; unmatched bases: 15. CDR3 sequence (DNA): TGTGCCAGCAGGCCGCACACATCCGGGACAGCGTACGAGCAGTACTTC. Amino acids: CASRPHTSGTAYEQYF. The full variable domain, completed using reference TRBV28 and TRBJ2-7, is DVKVTQSSRYLVKRTGEKVFLECVQDMDHENMFWYRQDPGLGLRLIYFSYDVKMKEKGDIPEGYSVSREKKERFSLILESASTNQTSMYLCASRPHTSGTAYEQYFGPGTRLTVT.

The CDR3 DNA is TGTGCCAGCAGTTTAAGGGGGGCCGCGGGGAATGAGCAGTTCTTC. Translated: CASSLRGAAGNEQFF. This rearrangement joins TRBV27 to TRBJ2-1; perhaps D is TRBD1 or TRBD2 (6 bases each). V was pared by 2 bases and J by 7 bases, with 15 bases between. CDR3 length: 15 residues. Germline-derived CDR1 and CDR2 are MNHEY and SMNVEV (reference sequence).

This chain uses TRBV15 with TRBJ2-3, with D tentatively TRBD1 (5 bases). The germline V gene encodes CDR1 LNHNV and CDR2 YYDKDF (reference sequence). V shed 3 bases and J shed 2 bases, with 6 bases lying between them. The CDR3 runs to 13 residues. The CDR3 bases are TGTGCCACCAGCAGGGGGCCCACAGATACGCAGTATTTT. Translation gives CATSRGPTDTQYF.

In regard to this clone: Other DNA sequences in the sample encode the same CDR3. V and J are TRBV7-9 and TRBJ1-2, with D unresolved. Germline CDR1 reads SEHNR; CDR2 reads FQNEAQ (reference sequence). The CDR3 runs to 13 residues. Between the trimmed V and J ends, which lost 1 base and 5 bases, there was a span of 8 bases. The CDR3 is CASSLEAGYGYTF. CDR3 in DNA: TGTGCCAGCAGCTTAGAGGCAGGATATGGCTACACCTTC. Variable domain in full (rest from reference TRBV7-9 and TRBJ1-2): DTGVSQNPRHKITKRGQNVTFRCDPISEHNRLYWYRQTLGQGPEFLTYFQNEAQLEKSRLLSDRFSAERPKGSFSTLEIQRTEQGDSAMYLCASSLEAGYGYTFGSGTRLTVV.

The chain uses TRBV2 and TRBJ1-1, with D tentatively TRBD1 (5 bases). Germline-derived CDR1 and CDR2 are SNHLY and FYNNEI. This CDR3 is built from 14 residues. The V and J ends lost 4 bases and 4 bases respectively, with 13 bases between them. The CDR3 DNA follows: TGTGCCAGCAGTGGGGGACTGGGAGGCACTGAAGCTTTCTTT. Encoded protein: CASSGGLGGTEAFF.